This entry features one TCR beta chain sequence. Its cognate antigen has yet to be identified. There are no base qualities to consult, and no much larger clone falls within one base. Receptor amplification or capture employed the immunoSEQ multiplex PCR assay. A mixture of 60 forward primers for TCR Vbeta segments and 13 reverse primers for TCR Jbeta segments was used in the multiplex PCR. A multiplex PCR assay on genomic DNA amplified the CDR3 region of rearranged TCR beta genes. On the Illumina HiSeq System, the amplified TCR beta libraries were sequenced as 87-base-pair reads. In the paper's pipeline: A later analysis counted approximately 74 million unique TCR beta chains across the 666 repertoires, and 10 million to 11 million of these chains were shared by at least two donors. To remove PCR and sequencing errors, raw reads were error-corrected and collapsed into unique sequences using a nearest-neighbor algorithm that merged closely related sequences. CDR3 sequences were aligned to IMGT reference sequences to assign V, D and J gene segments. Each retained sequence needed at least a six-nucleotide match to both a V gene segment and a J gene segment. Rearrangements were called productive when the CDR3 lacked stop codons and stayed in frame with V and J; all others were non-productive. CDR3 was defined according to IMGT convention as the region running from the second conserved V-encoded cysteine to the conserved J-encoded phenylalanine. Sequences without an unambiguous match to a single V gene segment were excluded from the earlier analysis of a few hundred of the donors. In an earlier analysis of approximately 590 of the donors, a V segment was called functional when productive rearrangements were above 56.7%, and segregating when the standard deviation between donors exceeded 5%. A statistical classification framework was built for diagnosing cytomegalovirus status from the catalog of TCR beta chain sequences. In a later analysis, V and J genes were assigned by comparing TCR nucleotide sequences against IMGT/GENE-DB human TR gene sequences. The TCRdist pipeline was used in a later analysis to assign CDR3 sequences and most-parsimonious VDJ recombination scenarios. A later analysis defined each TCR beta chain by its CDR3 amino acid sequence plus V-gene family, and excluded reads lacking a unique V-gene family. To address suspected cross-contamination and a sequencing artifact, a later analysis removed 592 highly shared, low-generation-probability nucleotide sequences. In a later analysis, a clonal expansion index was calculated for each public chain from normalized within-repertoire ranks of inferred template counts. In a later analysis, generation probabilities were computed using a VDJ recombination model fitted to out-of-frame rearrangements, and the results were checked against IGoR. Hypergeometric tests were used in a later analysis to score TCR-TCR, TCR-HLA and TCR-CMV co-occurrence, with a repertoire-size bias correction applied to the TCR pairs. A later analysis estimated false discovery rates by permuting HLA or CMV assignments 20 times. In a later analysis, co-occurring TCRs were grouped using DBSCAN, and TCRdist sequence similarity was added for clustering within HLA-allele-positive subsets. Repertoires with fewer than 30,000 or more than 120,000 public chains, plus five repertoires with anomalous nucleotide sharing, were excluded from co-occurrence clustering. In TCRdb, the immuneACCESS table is reduced to in-frame sequences with V and J assigned. These tables do not hold every clone; where another copy was compared, an unresolved V gene accounts for under half, and the others remain unexplained. D and trimming were read from the DNA, whereas the V and J calls and clone size are those reported in that table. This sample has approximately 200,000 clones in its table, and approximately 85% of those were observed once. The ten largest clonotypes hold 1.5% of the sample.

V loses 4 bases of germline sequence and J loses 0 bases, and the interval between the two ends is 16 bases. The CDR3 runs 18 residues from the cysteine to the phenylalanine. The only DNA kept is the CDR3, 54 bases in frame from the first base. Based on the germline V gene, the CDR1 and CDR2 sequences are MGHRA and YSYEKL. These data originate in a study of cytomegalovirus exposure and HLA in healthy donors (dated by TCRdb to about 2017). Turning to the overall study: An earlier analysis of more than 550 of the donors reported roughly 300 Gb of sequence data and around 110 million unique TCR beta sequences obtained from roughly 180 million T cells. Donor age, sex, ethnicity and CMV serostatus were compiled together with the repertoire data. The study combined high-throughput TCR immunosequencing, statistical association of individual TCRs with disease status, and machine learning to predict cytomegalovirus infection status. A later genetic analysis used genome-wide SNP genotypes for about 65% of the 666 donors, treating that subset as a discovery cohort. HLA typing covered class I and class II loci at four-digit resolution. Typing coverage varied by locus: about 629-640 donors for A, B, C, DRB1 and DQB1; approximately 500 for DQA1; 606 for DPA1; 400 to 480 for DPB1. To decide whether each TCR beta V gene segment behaved as functional or pseudogenic, an earlier analysis of approximately 590 of the donors relied on high-throughput TCR beta sequencing. Among the approximately 400 genotyped donors, around 81% belonged to the genetic ancestry cluster associated with self-reported Caucasian donors. All discovery cohort repertoires had been generated using a single sequencing platform. The aim of the study was to test whether cataloging public T cell receptors could identify signatures of past pathogen exposure. Using immunosequencing, the study profiled T cell repertoires from fewer than 700 subjects and related those repertoires to cytomegalovirus serostatus. Rather than using new phenotypic data, the later analysis identified candidate immune exposures from TCR beta sequences and from how often those sequences occurred across donors. An early release covering around 630 HLA-typed donors comprised about 300 gigabases of sequencing data and roughly 86 million unique TCR sequences. Among 398 genotyped donors of the cohort, an average of around 240,000 unique TCR beta nucleotide sequences were sequenced per donor, roughly 20% of them non-productive. Roughly 5 DR-DQ haplotypes were treated as single units for association and clustering because of strong linkage in the cohort. A later analysis re-analyzed previously published TCR beta repertoires from several hundred donors and added high-resolution HLA genotyping to study TCR occurrence patterns. Besides the first cohort of 550 to 750 subjects, a separate validation cohort made up of over a hundred different subjects was used.

Overall study results and their limits: An earlier analysis of 450 to 750 of the donors showed that most TCR beta V segments appeared in productive rearrangements either about 90% or about 30% of the time, which broadly matched IMGT annotations. According to a later genetic analysis, donors in an Asian-associated ancestry cluster had fewer N-insertions in productive TCRs than the roughly 700-donor mean. Three of the identified cytomegalovirus-associated TCR beta chains were confirmed in vitro to be specific for cytomegalovirus antigens. Assigning TCR associations to individual alleles was difficult when HLA alleles, especially DR and DQ, strongly co-occurred. Some IMGT-functional V segments, including TRBV6-2 and TRBV6-3, could not be told apart with the 87-base-pair reads, so those segments were excluded. The presence/absence analyses assumed that sequencing depth was roughly uniform across donors, and that assumption may not be true. Most CMV-associated TCR beta chains appeared to be HLA-restricted in a later analysis, and the HLA associations seemed to be driven largely by CMV exposure. The classifier was reported to diagnose cytomegalovirus status with high specificity and sensitivity in both the original and validation cohorts. In a later analysis, the rate of TCR association differed among HLA loci, with DRB1 alleles having the most associated TCRs and HLA-C alleles having the fewest. An association between a missense DCLRE1C variant and V-gene and J-gene trimming of TCR beta chains was found in a later genetic analysis and replicated in an independent cohort. The cohort was sequenced for TCR beta chains only, and without alpha or paired-chain data the features that could be detected were limited. Several of the top co-occurrence clusters appeared to be linked to parvovirus B19, influenza, CMV and Epstein-Barr virus, according to a later analysis. In a later analysis, HLA-associated TCR beta chains showed more clonal expansion and lower generation probabilities than non-associated chains that were equally common. Because counts were too low, roughly 16 rarely observed V segments, including chromosome 9 orphons, were left out of the earlier analysis of 587 of the donors. A total of fewer than 200 TCR beta chains were listed by the study as associated with cytomegalovirus. For the cohort, immune exposure information was limited to CMV serostatus. Linkage disequilibrium might explain the correlated functional status among segregating V segments, but an unknown experimental factor could not be excluded. HLA typing was unavailable for some donors at each locus, so association tests used only the typed subset. In a later analysis, about 16,000 TCR beta sequences were associated with specific HLA alleles at a false discovery rate of 0.05. Most TCR sequences were seen in very few donors, while some public TCRs were found in many individuals. A further reported finding was that TCR beta sequences accurately predicted the HLA-A and HLA-B alleles for most subjects in the first cohort. A cluster of highly shared sequence variants was judged likely to represent a technical artifact of the sequencing pipeline. The authors suggested that the approach could potentially be generalized to other disease states and immunological phenotypes.

In total, 666 healthy bone marrow donors made up the cohort. At the time of sampling, every cohort member was nominally healthy, though immune exposures that went unrecorded were likely present. The donor tested CMV seropositive, placing the donor among the 289 seropositive members of the cohort. A peripheral blood sample was provided by each donor, and peripheral blood mononuclear cells were used for TCR beta sequencing. The Qiagen DNeasy Blood Extraction Kit was used to extract genomic DNA from the blood cell samples. The origin of this receptor is a girl between 10 and 17 years old in good health and CMV-seropositive. Specimen: PBMCs. This chain joins TRBV4-1 to TRBJ1-6; the D gene cannot be resolved reliably. The nucleotide sequence reads as follows: TGCGCCAGCAGCCGAGTACCTGAGGGCAGCTCCTATAATTCACCCCTCCACTTT. Translated, it reads CASSRVPEGSSYNSPLHF.